This T cell receptor (beta chain) is from a study of neurological immune-mediated disorders. CD4+ or CD8+ T cells, more than 750,000 per library, were used for sorted libraries. In this sample, this clonotype turned up many times. Its antigen is not known. Findings and caveats of the study: Because no CDR3 amino acid sequences were shared across subjects by expanded clones, private repertoires were suggested in all groups.

The making of cDNA relied on 5'RACE with 10-nucleotide random UMIs. Over 170 million TCR-beta sequences, together covering 15-18 subjects, were produced by every individual sequencing run that was carried out. From the 5' RACE reads, TCRdb called clonotypes with MiXCR, one entry per CDR3 protein. The data contain tens of thousands of distinct CDR3 sequences, about 6% of them seen just once; the ten biggest clones take up about 0.57%. The V and J ends lost 4 bases and 1 base, in that order; junction bases with no gene match: 6. This CDR3 is built from 15 residues. Per the germline V gene, CDR1 is SGHRS and CDR2 is YFSETQ.

Sample: CD4+ T cells from blood. The source of this sequence is a woman in her 40s in good health. The chain uses TRBV5-1 and TRBJ2-7, with 9 nucleotides matching TRBD1. CDR3 loop: CASSNRDRDSYEQYF. CDR3 coding DNA: TGCGCCAGCAGCAACCGGGACAGGGATTCCTACGAGCAGTACTTC.